The 20 T cell receptor beta chains in this list originate from one sample, sequenced in a study of blood T cells in healthy people across ages. Next came a second PCR, run for roughly 7 to 12 cycles, which used a sample-barcoded 5' primer along with a J-beta primer mix. TCRdb called the 5' RACE reads again in MiXCR, with one record for every CDR3 protein. The table includes hundreds of thousands of distinct CDR3 sequences, approximately 21% detected once. Sample: blood. The receptors originated from a man between 70 and 80 years old in good health.

This clonotype has just a few counts. This chain uses TRBV11-2 with TRBJ2-2; D remains unclear. The CDR3 length is 15 residues. Trimming cost V 6 bases and J 0 bases, with 11 bases left between them. Germline V gene data show CDR1 as SGHAT and CDR2 as FQNNGV. The CDR3 sequence: CASSKGLANTGELFF. In DNA form, the CDR3 reads TGTGCCAGCAGTAAGGGTCTAGCGAACACCGGGGAGCTGTTTTTT.

The chain links TRBV11-2 to TRBJ2-5, with D perhaps TRBD1 (5 bases). The V gene's germline CDR1 is SGHAT and CDR2 FQNNGV. Trimming pared 0 bases from V and 5 bases from J, leaving 13 bases between. This CDR3 has 15 residues. In nucleotides, the CDR3 is TGTGCCAGCAGCTTAGACGCGTGGGGCTCCGAGACCCAGTACTTC. Encoded protein: CASSLDAWGSETQYF.

This sequence joins TRBV11-1 and TRBJ2-7; unclear D gene. The DNA end is a closer match to TRBJ2-1, so the J assignment may be wrong. The CDR3 is 13 residues long. CDR1 SGHAT and CDR2 FQDESV come from the germline V gene (reference sequence). CDR3 nucleotide sequence: TGTGCCAGCAGCTTAGTAAGAGCAAATGAGCAGTTCTTC. It yields the protein CASSLVRANEQFF.

The chain joins TRBV7-2 to TRBJ2-5; D possibly corresponds to TRBD2 (6 bases). Matching the DNA end better, TRBJ2-1 makes the J call doubtful. This CDR3 comprises 13 residues. CDR1 is SGHTA and CDR2 is FQGNSA in the germline V gene. CDR3 DNA: TGTGCCAGCAGCTTAGCGACTAGTTTTGAGCAGTTCTTC. Translated: CASSLATSFEQFF.

This clonotype was seen a handful of times. The rearrangement uses TRBV29-1 and TRBJ1-1; 7 positions match TRBD1. Germline V gene sequence: CDR1 SQVTM, CDR2 ANQGSEA. V lost 6 bases, J lost 0 bases, and 10 bases stayed unmatched. This CDR3 is built from 15 residues. Written as DNA, the CDR3 is TGCAGCGTAGCTTACAGGGGATCGGTGAACACTGAAGCTTTCTTT. This encodes CSVAYRGSVNTEAFF.

This clonotype was observed a handful of times. This chain links TRBV20-1 with TRBJ2-7, with 7 bases aligning to TRBD2. Per the germline V gene, CDR1 is DFQATT and CDR2 is SNEGSKA (reference sequence). With V trimmed by 0 bases and J by 2 bases, 4 bases remained unmatched. This CDR3 region has 14 residues. This CDR3 is CSARDRLAAYEQYF. CDR3 nucleotide sequence: TGCAGTGCTAGAGATAGACTAGCCGCCTACGAGCAGTACTTC.

This clonotype was counted between two and nine times. J is TRBJ2-2 and V is TRBV15; no definite D call. Trimming stripped 0 bases from V and 2 bases from J, with 7 bases between. The CDR3 sequence is 15 residues long. Germline assignment: CDR1 LNHNV and CDR2 YYDKDF (reference sequence). The CDR3 spells CATSRDSRNTGELFF. The CDR3 DNA sequence: TGTGCCACCAGCAGAGATTCCAGAAACACCGGGGAGCTGTTTTTT.

The chain recombines TRBV20-1 with TRBJ2-1; 11 bases are shared with TRBD2. J gave up 3 bases and V 5 bases, and 6 bases lay outside the gene matches. Per germline, CDR1 DFQATT and CDR2 SNEGSKA (reference sequence). This CDR3 is built from 15 residues. The CDR3 coding sequence is TGCAGTGCTGGCCTAGCGGGAGGCCTCTACAATGAGCAGTTCTTC. As protein: CSAGLAGGLYNEQFF.

J is TRBJ2-7 and V is TRBV7-8, with D tentatively TRBD2 (6 bases). The germline CDR1 and CDR2 sequences are SGHVS and FQNEAQ. This CDR3 is built from 16 residues. The germline V and J ends were trimmed by 3 bases and 0 bases, with 15 bases remaining between them. The CDR3 is CASSFLLRGSSYEQYF. The CDR3 DNA is TGTGCCAGCAGCTTCCTACTCCGGGGGAGCTCCTACGAGCAGTACTTC.

The CDR3: CASSTGTSITYEQYF. The CDR3 nucleotides are TGTGCCAGCAGTACAGGGACATCAATTACCTACGAGCAGTACTTC. The chain links TRBV28 to TRBJ2-7; D perhaps matches TRBD1 (6 bases). Trimming shortened V by 5 bases and J by 2 bases, and 16 bases separated the two germline ends. The CDR3 length is 15 residues. Germline loops: CDR1 MDHEN, CDR2 SYDVKM.

This clonotype was seen a few times. The chain links TRBV20-1 to TRBJ2-6; TRBD2 is a possible D gene (6 bases). The germline V gene has CDR1 DFQATT and CDR2 SNEGSKA (reference sequence). V lost 1 base to trimming and J lost 4 bases, with 14 bases between them. This CDR3 comprises 16 residues. The CDR3 bases are TGCAGTGCTAGAGGTGGCGGGGCCGAGGGGGCCAACGTCCTGACTTTC. This codes for CSARGGGAEGANVLTF.

This clonotype was seen only a few times. The chain recombines TRBV5-5 with TRBJ2-1; D remains ambiguous. V was pared by 8 bases and J by 10 bases, with 19 bases between. CDR1 is SGHKS and CDR2 is YYEKEE in the germline V gene (reference sequence). The CDR3 extends over 13 amino acids. The CDR3 loop is CASLESGKREQFF. The CDR3 region has the DNA TGTGCCAGTCTGGAAAGTGGGAAAAGGGAGCAGTTCTTC.

This clonotype was recorded a few times. The junction departs from germline at one end; a sequencing error may be responsible. The rearrangement uses TRBV18 and TRBJ2-7; 7 nucleotides line up with TRBD1. Germline values: CDR1 KGHSH, CDR2 LQKENI. The length of the CDR3 is 14 residues. The DNA for the CDR3 is TGTACCAGCTCATCCCGGGACAGTACCTACGAGCAGTACTTC. Translating it yields CTSSSRDSTYEQYF.

This rearrangement joins TRBV2 to TRBJ2-7, with D unresolved. Germline-derived CDR1 and CDR2 are SNHLY and FYNNEI. V lost 1 base and J 0 bases, leaving 10 bases between the germline ends. The CDR3 is 15 residues long. In DNA form, the CDR3 reads TGTGCCAGCAGTGAAGGTACAGATCCCTCCTACGAGCAGTACTTC. This gives the protein CASSEGTDPSYEQYF.

This chain links TRBV6-4 with TRBJ2-2; D is ambiguous. The CDR3 is 12 residues long. CDR1 and CDR2 from the germline V gene are MRHNA and SNTAGT. V was cut by 5 bases and J by 6 bases, with 7 bases left in between. As DNA, the CDR3 is TGTGCCAGCAGTAGCGATGCCGGGGAGCTGTTTTTT. Protein: CASSSDAGELFF.

This clonotype appeared a single time. This sequence joins TRBV18 and TRBJ2-1; D may be TRBD1 (5 bases). The CDR3 has 15 residues. The V end lost 3 bases, the J end lost 4 bases, and 13 bases lay between the germline ends. Germline V CDR1 and CDR2: KGHSH, LQKENI. CDR3 protein: CASSPSRQLYNEQFF. The CDR3 coding sequence is TGTGCCAGCTCACCCAGCCGACAGTTATACAATGAGCAGTTCTTC.

This clonotype was seen a handful of times. The chain joins TRBV14 to TRBJ2-2; D is unclear. Germline assignment: CDR1 SGHDN and CDR2 FVKESK. Trimming removed 1 base at V and 4 bases at J, with 16 bases between. CDR3 size: 17 residues. The CDR3 protein is CASSQGVTHRTTGELFF. The CDR3 DNA reads as TGTGCCAGCAGCCAAGGGGTGACCCACCGCACCACCGGGGAGCTGTTTTTT.

The rearrangement uses TRBV29-1 and TRBJ2-7, with 8 nucleotides matching TRBD1. This CDR3 is 15 amino acids long. In germline, CDR1 is SQVTM, CDR2 ANQGSEA. V lost 4 bases, J lost 2 bases, and 10 bases stayed unmatched. The CDR3 sequence: CSVGNDRGGPYEQYF. As DNA, the CDR3 is TGCAGCGTTGGAAATGACAGGGGTGGTCCCTACGAGCAGTACTTC.

This chain uses TRBV2 with TRBJ2-2; either TRBD1 or TRBD2 may supply D (5 bases each). Trimming took off 4 bases at V and 0 bases at J, with 6 bases between the two ends. This CDR3 region has 14 residues. From germline, CDR1 is SNHLY and CDR2 FYNNEI. Here the CDR3 reads CASSGGPNTGELFF. In DNA, the CDR3 is TGTGCCAGCAGTGGGGGACCGAACACCGGGGAGCTGTTTTTT.

This clonotype was seen at least ten times. The chain links TRBV7-2 to TRBJ2-1, with D maybe TRBD2 (5 bases). The germline V gene has CDR1 SGHTA and CDR2 FQGNSA. The CDR3 is 16 amino acids. Between the trimmed V and J ends, which lost 1 base and 0 bases, there was a span of 10 bases. The CDR3 region is CASSLGHSASYNEQFF. Here the CDR3 DNA reads TGTGCCAGCAGCTTAGGTCATAGCGCCTCCTACAATGAGCAGTTCTTC.